The clone carrying this T cell receptor beta chain appeared a single time. The protocol was immunoSEQ multiplex PCR, while the TCRdb copy is restricted to in-frame clones and leaves out a portion. The repertoire holds 250,000 or so clones, with 85% as singletons. This record comes from a study of blood T cell repertoires in COVID-19. Background on the study: COVID-19 samples, acute and convalescent, were from the United States, Italy and Spain. Sources were T cells, B-cell-depleted T cells, or PBMCs; the material itself was cDNA or gDNA.

The CDR3 extends over 12 amino acids. Germline CDR1 is SQVTM and CDR2 is ANQGSEA. V lost 7 bases, J lost 10 bases, and 6 bases stayed unmatched. Assignments of participants to cohorts depended upon their own reported clinical history. All exposed participants met a person with COVID-19 within 2 weeks before entering the study. The sequence was obtained from a woman in her forties or fifties who had been exposed to COVID-19. Sequencing input: PBMCs or T cells enriched from blood (not recorded which). The chain has TRBV29-1 and TRBJ2-1, with 11 positions matching TRBD2. CDR3 sequence reads: CSANPSGGEQFF. CDR3 bases: TGCAGCGCGAATCCTAGCGGGGGGGAGCAGTTCTTC.